This T cell receptor (beta chain) is drawn from a study of regulatory T cells in long-lasting Graves disease. Findings and caveats of the study: Public clonotype sharing was higher in persistent than newly diagnosed patients. The TCR repertoire of persistent Graves' patients was less diverse than that of newly diagnosed ones.

This CDR3 region has 15 residues. Trimming cost V 6 bases and J 1 base; bases outside gene matches: 6. CDR1 is MNHNS and CDR2 is SASEGT in the germline V gene. Concerning this clonotype: Its target is not known.

Building of the TCR beta libraries involved iRepertoire HTBI primers and Arm-PCR of CDR3 regions. TCRdb analysed the multiplex PCR reads with MiXCR anew, one entry per CDR3 protein. The table has roughly 400,000 distinct CDR3 sequences, roughly a fifth seen once. Documented time point: persistent/refractory GD, antithyroid drugs over 5 years with positive TRAb. The TCR library was made from RNA extracted from PBMCs. This TCR was sampled from a female donor with Graves disease. The chain combines TRBV6-1 with TRBJ1-2; 9 bases map to TRBD1. The sequences come from peripheral blood mononuclear cells (PBMCs), collected when the disease was refractory, from a patient treated with antithyroid drugs. The CDR3 loop is CASRRDREVNYGYTF. The CDR3 coding sequence is TGTGCCAGCAGACGGGACAGGGAGGTTAACTATGGCTACACCTTC.